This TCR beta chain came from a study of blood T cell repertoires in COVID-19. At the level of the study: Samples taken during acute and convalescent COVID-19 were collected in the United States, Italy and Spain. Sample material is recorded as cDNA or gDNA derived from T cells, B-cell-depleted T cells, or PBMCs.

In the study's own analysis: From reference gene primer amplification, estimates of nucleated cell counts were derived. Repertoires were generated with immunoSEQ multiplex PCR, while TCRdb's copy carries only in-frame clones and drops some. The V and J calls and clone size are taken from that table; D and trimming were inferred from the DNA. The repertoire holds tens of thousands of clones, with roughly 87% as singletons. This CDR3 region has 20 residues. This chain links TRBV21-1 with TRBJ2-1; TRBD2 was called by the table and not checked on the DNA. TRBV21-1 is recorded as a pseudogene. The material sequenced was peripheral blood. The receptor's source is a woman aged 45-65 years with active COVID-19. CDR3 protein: CASSKRPIEDCPLVGNEQFF. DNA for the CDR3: TGTGCCAGCAGCAAAAGACCGATAGAGGACTGCCCTTTGGTGGGGAATGAGCAGTTCTTC.